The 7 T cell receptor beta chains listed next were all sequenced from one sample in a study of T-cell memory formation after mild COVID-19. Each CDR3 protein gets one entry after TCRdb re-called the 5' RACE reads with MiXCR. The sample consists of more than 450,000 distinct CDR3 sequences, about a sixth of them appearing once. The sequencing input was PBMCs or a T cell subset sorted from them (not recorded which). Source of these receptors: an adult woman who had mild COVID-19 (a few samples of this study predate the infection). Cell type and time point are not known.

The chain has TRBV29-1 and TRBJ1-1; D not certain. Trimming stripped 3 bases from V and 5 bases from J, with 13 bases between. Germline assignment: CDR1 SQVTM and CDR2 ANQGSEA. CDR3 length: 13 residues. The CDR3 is CSVDSGEWTEAFF. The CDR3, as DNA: TGCAGCGTTGATTCAGGAGAGTGGACTGAAGCTTTCTTT.

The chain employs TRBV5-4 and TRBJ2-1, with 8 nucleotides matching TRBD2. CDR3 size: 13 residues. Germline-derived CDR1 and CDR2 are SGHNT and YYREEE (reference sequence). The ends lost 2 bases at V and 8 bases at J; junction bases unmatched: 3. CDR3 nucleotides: TGTGCCAGCAGCTTCGCTAGCGGGTATGAGCAGTTCTTC. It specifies CASSFASGYEQFF.

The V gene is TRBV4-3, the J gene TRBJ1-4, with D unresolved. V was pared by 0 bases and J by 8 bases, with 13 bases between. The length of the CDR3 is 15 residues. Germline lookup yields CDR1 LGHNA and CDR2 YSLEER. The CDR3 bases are TGCGCCAGCAGCCAAGATGTCAGAGATTTCGAAAAACTGTTTTTT. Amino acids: CASSQDVRDFEKLFF.

CDR3 in amino acids: CSVEAIDRGDYGYTF. CDR3 nucleotide sequence: TGCAGCGTTGAGGCTATCGACAGGGGAGACTATGGCTACACCTTC. V gene TRBV29-1 combines with J gene TRBJ1-2, with 8 bases identical to TRBD1. The trim removed 3 bases at V and 3 bases at J, leaving 9 bases unmatched. Germline V gives CDR1 SQVTM, CDR2 ANQGSEA. There are 15 residues in the CDR3.

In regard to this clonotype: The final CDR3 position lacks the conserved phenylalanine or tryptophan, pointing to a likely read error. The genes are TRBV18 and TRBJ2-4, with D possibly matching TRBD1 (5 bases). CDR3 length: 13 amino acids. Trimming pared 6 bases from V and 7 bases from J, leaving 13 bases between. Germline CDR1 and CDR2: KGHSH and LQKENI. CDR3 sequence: CASSSKSGNIQYL. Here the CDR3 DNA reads TGTGCCAGCTCCTCAAAGTCAGGGAACATTCAGTACTTA.

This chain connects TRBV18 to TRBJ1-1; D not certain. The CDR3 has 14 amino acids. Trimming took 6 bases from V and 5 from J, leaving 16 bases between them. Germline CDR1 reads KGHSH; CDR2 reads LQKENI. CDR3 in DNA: TGTGCCAGCTCCCCAAACGGTGTCCGGACTGAAGCTTTCTTT. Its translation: CASSPNGVRTEAFF.

CDR3 loop: CAWSQGYYEQYF. The DNA for the CDR3 is TGTGCCTGGAGTCAGGGTTACTACGAGCAGTACTTC. The chain combines TRBV30 with TRBJ2-7; tentative D call: TRBD1 (5 bases). Germline V lookup: CDR1 GTSNPN, CDR2 SVGIG (reference sequence). CDR3 length: 12 residues. With 2 bases removed from V and 3 bases from J, the gap between germline ends came to 8 bases.